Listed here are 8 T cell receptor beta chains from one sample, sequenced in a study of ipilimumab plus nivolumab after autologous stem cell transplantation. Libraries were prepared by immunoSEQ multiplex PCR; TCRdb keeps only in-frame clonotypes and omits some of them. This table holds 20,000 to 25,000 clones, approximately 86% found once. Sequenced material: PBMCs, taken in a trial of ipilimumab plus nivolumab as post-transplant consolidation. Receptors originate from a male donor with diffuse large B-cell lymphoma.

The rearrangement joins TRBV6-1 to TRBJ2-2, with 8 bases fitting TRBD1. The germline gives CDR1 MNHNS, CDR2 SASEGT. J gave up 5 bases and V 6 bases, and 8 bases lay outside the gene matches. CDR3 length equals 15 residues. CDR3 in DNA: TGTGCCAGCAGAATAGGACAGGGAAAGACCGGGGAGCTGTTTTTT. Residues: CASRIGQGKTGELFF.

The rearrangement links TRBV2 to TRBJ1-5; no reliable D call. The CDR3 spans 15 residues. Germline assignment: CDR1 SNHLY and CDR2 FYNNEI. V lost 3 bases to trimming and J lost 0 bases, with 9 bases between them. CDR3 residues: CASSDWSNSNQPQHF. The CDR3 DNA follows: TGTGCCAGCAGTGATTGGAGTAATAGCAATCAGCCCCAGCATTTT.

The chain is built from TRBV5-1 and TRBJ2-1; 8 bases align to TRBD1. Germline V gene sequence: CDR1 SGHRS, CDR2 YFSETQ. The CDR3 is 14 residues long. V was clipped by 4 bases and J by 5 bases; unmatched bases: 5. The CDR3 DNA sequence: TGCGCCAGCAGCAAATGGACAGGGCACAATGAGCAGTTCTTC. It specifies CASSKWTGHNEQFF.

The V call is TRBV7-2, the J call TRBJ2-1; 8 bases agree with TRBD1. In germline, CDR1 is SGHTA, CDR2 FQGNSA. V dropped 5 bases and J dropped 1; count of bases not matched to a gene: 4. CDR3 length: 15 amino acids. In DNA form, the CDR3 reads TGTGCCAGCAGCACAGGGGGAATATCCTACAATGAGCAGTTCTTC. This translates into CASSTGGISYNEQFF.

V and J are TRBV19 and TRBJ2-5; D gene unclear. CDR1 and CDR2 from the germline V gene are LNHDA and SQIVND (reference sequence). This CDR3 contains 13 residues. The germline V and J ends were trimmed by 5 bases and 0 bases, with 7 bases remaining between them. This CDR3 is CASSRINQETQYF. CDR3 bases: TGTGCCAGTAGTCGAATCAACCAAGAGACCCAGTACTTC.

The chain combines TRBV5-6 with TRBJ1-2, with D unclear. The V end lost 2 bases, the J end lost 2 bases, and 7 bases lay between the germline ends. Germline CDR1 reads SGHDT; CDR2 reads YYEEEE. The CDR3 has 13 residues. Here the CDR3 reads CASSLGRNYGYTF. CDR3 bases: TGTGCCAGCAGCTTAGGCAGGAACTATGGCTACACCTTC.

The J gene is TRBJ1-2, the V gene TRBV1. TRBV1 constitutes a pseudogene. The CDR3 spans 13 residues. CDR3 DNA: TGCACCAGCAGCCCGACGGCATTCTATGGCTACACCTTC. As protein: CTSSPTAFYGYTF.

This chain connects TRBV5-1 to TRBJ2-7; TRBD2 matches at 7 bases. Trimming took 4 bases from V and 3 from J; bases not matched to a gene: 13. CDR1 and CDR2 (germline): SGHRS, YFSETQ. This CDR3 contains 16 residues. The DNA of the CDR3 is TGCGCCAGCAGCGCAGTGGGGGGAGGGTCCTTCTACGAGCAGTACTTC. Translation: CASSAVGGGSFYEQYF. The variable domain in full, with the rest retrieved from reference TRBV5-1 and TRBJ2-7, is KAGVTQTPRYLIKTRGQQVTLSCSPISGHRSVSWYQQTPGQGLQFLFEYFSETQRNKGNFPGRFSGRQFSNSRSEMNVSTLELGDSALYLCASSAVGGGSFYEQYFGPGTRLTVT.